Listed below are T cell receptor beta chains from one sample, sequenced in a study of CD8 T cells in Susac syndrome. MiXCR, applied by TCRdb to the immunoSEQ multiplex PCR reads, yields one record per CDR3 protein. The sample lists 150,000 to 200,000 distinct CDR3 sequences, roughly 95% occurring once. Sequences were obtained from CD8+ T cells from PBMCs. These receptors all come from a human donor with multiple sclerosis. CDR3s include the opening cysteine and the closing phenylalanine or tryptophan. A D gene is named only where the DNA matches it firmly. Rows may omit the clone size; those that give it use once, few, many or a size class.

CDR3 DNA: TGTGCCAGCAGTCGCACGGGGGCGGGTACTGAAGCTTTCTTT
CDR3 protein: CASSRTGAGTEAFF
V gene: TRBV13
clone size: -
D gene: -
J gene: TRBJ1-1

CDR3 DNA: TGTGCCACCAGCAGAAGAGGGAACAATCAGCCCCAGCATTTT
CDR3 protein: CATSRRGNNQPQHF
V gene: TRBV15
clone size: -
D gene: -
J gene: TRBJ1-5

CDR3 DNA: TGTGCCAGCAGCCCCTCGCTCCAGGATGAGCAGTTCTTC
CDR3 protein: CASSPSLQDEQFF
V gene: TRBV5-4
clone size: -
D gene: -
J gene: TRBJ2-1

CDR3 DNA: TGTGCGACCGGGGGACCCTATGGCTACACCTTC
CDR3 protein: CATGGPYGYTF
V gene: TRBV2
clone size: -
D gene: -
J gene: TRBJ1-2

CDR3 DNA: TGTGCTAGTGGTTTGGGCCTCACTGAAGCTTTCTTT
CDR3 protein: CASGLGLTEAFF
V gene: TRBV12-5
clone size: -
D gene: -
J gene: TRBJ1-1

CDR3 DNA: TGTGCCACCAGCATACAAGGCGCCAATTCACCCCTCCACTTT
CDR3 protein: CATSIQGANSPLHF
V gene: TRBV15
clone size: -
D gene: -
J gene: TRBJ1-6

CDR3 DNA: TGTGCCTGGAGTGTAAACAGGAATCAGCCCCAGCATTTT
CDR3 protein: CAWSVNRNQPQHF
V gene: TRBV30
clone size: -
D gene: -
J gene: TRBJ1-5

CDR3 DNA: TGTGCCAGCAGCGTATACGGGAGCTCCTACAATGAGCAGTTCTTC
CDR3 protein: CASSVYGSSYNEQFF
V gene: TRBV9
clone size: -
D gene: -
J gene: TRBJ2-1

CDR3 DNA: TGTGCCAGTAGTATCAGGGGGCGGGATGAGCAGTTCTTC
CDR3 protein: CASSIRGRDEQFF
V gene: TRBV19
clone size: once
D gene: TRBD1
J gene: TRBJ2-1

CDR3 DNA: TGTGCCAGTAACGATAGCGGGGGCCGGGGCGAGCAGTACTTC
CDR3 protein: CASNDSGGRGEQYF
V gene: TRBV27
clone size: -
D gene: TRBD2
J gene: TRBJ2-7

CDR3 DNA: TGTGCCAGCAGTCTGACTCAACTCAATTCACCCCTCCACTTT
CDR3 protein: CASSLTQLNSPLHF
V gene: TRBV7-2
clone size: -
D gene: -
J gene: TRBJ1-6

CDR3 DNA: TGTGCCAGCAGCCAAGATCGACTAGCGGGGGAAAAGATGTTGAATGAGCAGTTCTTC
CDR3 protein: CASSQDRLAGEKMLNEQFF
V gene: TRBV3-1
clone size: -
D gene: TRBD2
J gene: TRBJ2-1

CDR3 DNA: TGTGCCAGCAGTGTGGCTAAAACCTACGAGCAGTACTTC
CDR3 protein: CASSVAKTYEQYF
V gene: TRBV27
clone size: once
D gene: -
J gene: TRBJ2-7

CDR3 DNA: TGTGCCAGCAGTCGTAGGGTGTTAGGCACAGATACGCAGTATTTT
CDR3 protein: CASSRRVLGTDTQYF
V gene: TRBV28
clone size: -
D gene: -
J gene: TRBJ2-3

CDR3 DNA: TGCAGCGTTAAGGGAGGGGACGGCCAGCCCCAGCATTTT
CDR3 protein: CSVKGGDGQPQHF
V gene: TRBV29-1
clone size: once
D gene: -
J gene: TRBJ1-5

CDR3 DNA: TGTGCCAGCAGTGACCAAGCGGGGGGGCTTGATGAGCAGTTCTTC
CDR3 protein: CASSDQAGGLDEQFF
V gene: TRBV2
clone size: -
D gene: TRBD2
J gene: TRBJ2-1

CDR3 DNA: TGCGCCAGCAGCCATCCCCAGAGCCCTTTCTATGGCTACACCTTC
CDR3 protein: CASSHPQSPFYGYTF
V gene: TRBV4-1
clone size: -
D gene: -
J gene: TRBJ1-2

CDR3 DNA: TGTGCCAGCAGCGAACCCGACTCCTCCTACGAGCAGTACTTC
CDR3 protein: CASSEPDSSYEQYF
V gene: TRBV25-1
clone size: -
D gene: -
J gene: TRBJ2-7

CDR3 DNA: TGTGCCACCAGCTATCCGAGCGGGGAGAGCTCCTACAATGAGCAGTTCTTC
CDR3 protein: CATSYPSGESSYNEQFF
V gene: TRBV15
clone size: -
D gene: TRBD2
J gene: TRBJ2-1

CDR3 DNA: TGCAGCGTTGTGACCCACACAGATAACTATGGCTACACCTTC
CDR3 protein: CSVVTHTDNYGYTF
V gene: TRBV29-1
clone size: -
D gene: -
J gene: TRBJ1-2

CDR3 DNA: TGTGCGAGTCGTCTGGGGGCGTCGAACACTGAAGCTTTCTTT
CDR3 protein: CASRLGASNTEAFF
V gene: TRBV12-5
clone size: -
D gene: -
J gene: TRBJ1-1

CDR3 DNA: TGCAGTGCTCACCCGTTAGCGGGAGGGCACTACAATGAGCAGTTCTTC
CDR3 protein: CSAHPLAGGHYNEQFF
V gene: TRBV20-1
clone size: -
D gene: TRBD2
J gene: TRBJ2-1

CDR3 DNA: TGCAGCGCCTCGAAACTAAGGACGGTGGACACTGAAGCTTTCTTT
CDR3 protein: CSASKLRTVDTEAFF
V gene: TRBV29-1
clone size: once
D gene: -
J gene: TRBJ1-1

CDR3 DNA: TGTGCCAGCAGTTACTCAGTTGGTGAGCAGTTCTTC
CDR3 protein: CASSYSVGEQFF
V gene: TRBV6-6
clone size: -
D gene: -
J gene: TRBJ2-1

CDR3 DNA: TGTGCCAGCAGCGTATCCGGGACAGGGGTTAATGAGCAGTTCTTC
CDR3 protein: CASSVSGTGVNEQFF
V gene: TRBV9
clone size: -
D gene: TRBD1
J gene: TRBJ2-1

CDR3 DNA: TGCAGCGCTCTGGGACAGAACACTGAAGCTTTCTTT
CDR3 protein: CSALGQNTEAFF
V gene: TRBV29-1
clone size: -
D gene: -
J gene: TRBJ1-1

CDR3 DNA: TGCAGTGCTAGAGCAGGGCAGGACAATCAGCCCCAGCATTTT
CDR3 protein: CSARAGQDNQPQHF
V gene: TRBV20-1
clone size: -
D gene: -
J gene: TRBJ1-5

CDR3 DNA: TGTGCCAGCAGCTTGATGAGCGGGGCCTCCTACAATGAGCAGTTCTTC
CDR3 protein: CASSLMSGASYNEQFF
V gene: TRBV5-6
clone size: -
D gene: TRBD2
J gene: TRBJ2-1

CDR3 DNA: TGCGCCAGCAGCTTGGCGGCAGGGATTAACTATGGCTACACCTTC
CDR3 protein: CASSLAAGINYGYTF
V gene: TRBV5-1
clone size: -
D gene: -
J gene: TRBJ1-2

CDR3 DNA: TGTGCCAGCAGTTTAATAGCGGGGTACACAGATACGCAGTATTTT
CDR3 protein: CASSLIAGYTDTQYF
V gene: TRBV27
clone size: -
D gene: TRBD2
J gene: TRBJ2-3

CDR3 DNA: TGTGCCAGCAGCCCCACCCGTGCTGGGGGCAGCGACTATGGCTACACCTTC
CDR3 protein: CASSPTRAGGSDYGYTF
V gene: TRBV7-6
clone size: -
D gene: -
J gene: TRBJ1-2

CDR3 DNA: TGCAGTGCTGGACAGGGGAGTCTCACCTTC
CDR3 protein: CSAGQGSLTF
V gene: TRBV20-1
clone size: -
D gene: TRBD1
J gene: TRBJ1-2

CDR3 DNA: TGTGCCTGCTACTACCCGGGACAGGGGAGCCTTTTT
CDR3 protein: CACYYPGQGSLF
V gene: TRBV30
clone size: -
D gene: TRBD1
J gene: TRBJ2-3

CDR3 DNA: TGTGCCAGTACTGATCCGCCGACCTATGGCTACACCTTC
CDR3 protein: CASTDPPTYGYTF
V gene: TRBV28
clone size: -
D gene: -
J gene: TRBJ1-2

CDR3 DNA: TGCGCCAGCAGTGAGTCGGGACAGGGTGGCTCACCCCTCCACTTT
CDR3 protein: CASSESGQGGSPLHF
V gene: TRBV10-2
clone size: -
D gene: TRBD1
J gene: TRBJ1-6

CDR3 DNA: TGTGCCAGCAGTCCCGATTGGGAGACCCAGTACTTC
CDR3 protein: CASSPDWETQYF
V gene: TRBV27
clone size: -
D gene: -
J gene: TRBJ2-5

CDR3 DNA: TGTGCCAGCAGTACACCAGCGGGACAAGAGCAGTACTTC
CDR3 protein: CASSTPAGQEQYF
V gene: TRBV6-5
clone size: -
D gene: -
J gene: TRBJ2-7

CDR3 DNA: TGCGCCAGCAGCCAAACTAGCGGGAGCATCGACGAGCAGTACTTC
CDR3 protein: CASSQTSGSIDEQYF
V gene: TRBV4-1
clone size: -
D gene: TRBD2
J gene: TRBJ2-7

CDR3 DNA: TGCGCCAGCAGCGGGGGACTAGATTTCCCCGGGGAGCTGTTTTTT
CDR3 protein: CASSGGLDFPGELFF
V gene: TRBV5-1
clone size: -
D gene: TRBD2
J gene: TRBJ2-2

CDR3 DNA: TGTGCCAGCAGTGGCTTAGGGGTCTACGAGCAGTACTTC
CDR3 protein: CASSGLGVYEQYF
V gene: TRBV12-3/TRBV12-4
clone size: -
D gene: -
J gene: TRBJ2-7

CDR3 DNA: TGTGCCAGCAGGCCGGGACAGCGGACCTACGAGCAGTACTTC
CDR3 protein: CASRPGQRTYEQYF
V gene: TRBV2
clone size: -
D gene: TRBD1
J gene: TRBJ2-7

CDR3 DNA: TGTGCCAGCAGTGGGGGGAGCTCCTATAATTCACCCCTCCACTTT
CDR3 protein: CASSGGSSYNSPLHF
V gene: TRBV2
clone size: -
D gene: -
J gene: TRBJ1-6